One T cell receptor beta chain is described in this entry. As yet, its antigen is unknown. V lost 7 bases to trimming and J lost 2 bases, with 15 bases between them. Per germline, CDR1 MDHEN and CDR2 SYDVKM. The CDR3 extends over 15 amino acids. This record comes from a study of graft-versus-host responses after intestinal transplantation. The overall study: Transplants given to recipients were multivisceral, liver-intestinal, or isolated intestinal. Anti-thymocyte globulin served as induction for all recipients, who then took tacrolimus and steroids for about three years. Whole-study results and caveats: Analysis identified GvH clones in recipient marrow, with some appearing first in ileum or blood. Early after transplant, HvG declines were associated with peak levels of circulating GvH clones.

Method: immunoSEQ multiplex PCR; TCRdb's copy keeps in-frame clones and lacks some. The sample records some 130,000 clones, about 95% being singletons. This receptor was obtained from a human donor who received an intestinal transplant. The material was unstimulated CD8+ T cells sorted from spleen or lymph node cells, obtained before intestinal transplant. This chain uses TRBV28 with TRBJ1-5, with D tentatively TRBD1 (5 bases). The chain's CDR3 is CASNPYQGGNQPQHF. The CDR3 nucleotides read TGTGCCAGCAATCCTTATCAGGGAGGCAATCAGCCCCAGCATTTT. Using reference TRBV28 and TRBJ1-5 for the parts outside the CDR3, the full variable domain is DVKVTQSSRYLVKRTGEKVFLECVQDMDHENMFWYRQDPGLGLRLIYFSYDVKMKEKGDIPEGYSVSREKKERFSLILESASTNQTSMYLCASNPYQGGNQPQHFGDGTRLSIL.